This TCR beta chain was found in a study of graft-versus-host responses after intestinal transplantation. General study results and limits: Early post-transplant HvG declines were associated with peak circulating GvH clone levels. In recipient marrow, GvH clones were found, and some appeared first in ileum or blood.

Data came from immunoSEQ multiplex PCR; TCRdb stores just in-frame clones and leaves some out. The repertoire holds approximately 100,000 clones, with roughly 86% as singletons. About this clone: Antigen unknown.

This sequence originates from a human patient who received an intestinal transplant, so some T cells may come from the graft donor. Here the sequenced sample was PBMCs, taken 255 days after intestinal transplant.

The CDR3 DNA follows: TGTGCCAGCAGTGACACCGGGACGGAGACCCAGTACTTC. Amino acids: CASSDTGTETQYF. V usage is TRBV6-1 and J usage is TRBJ2-5; D possibly uses TRBD1 or TRBD2 (5 bases each). Germline assignment: CDR1 MNHNS and CDR2 SASEGT. Trimming removed 3 bases at V and 5 bases at J, with 10 bases between. CDR3 length: 13 amino acids.